This T cell receptor beta chain stems from a study of T-cell reconstitution after alpha-beta-depleted transplantation in children. CDR1 and CDR2 (germline): KGHDR, SFDVKD. Trimming cost V 5 bases and J 3 bases, with 10 bases left between them. CDR3 length equals 14 residues. This clonotype was seen ten or more times. The antigen remains undetermined. Study-wide results and limits: The authors attributed T-cell counts and diversity one year after transplant mostly to newly produced T cells. The study traced high day-60 TCRbeta diversity in some patients to surviving recipient T cells and thymic progenitors.

TCRbeta library construction was performed incorporating unique molecular identifiers. TCRdb reprocessed the PCR reads with MiXCR, giving one entry per CDR3 protein. The table records about 200,000 distinct CDR3 sequences, 6.3% of them present only once. This clonotype was sampled from a girl under three years old with combined immunodeficiency, due to receive a stem cell transplant. V is TRBV24-1 and J is TRBJ2-1; tentatively, D is TRBD1 (7 bases). The sequencing used PBMCs, collected before TCRalphabeta/CD19-depleted stem cell transplant. The CDR3 DNA is TGTGCCACCAGTGGCAGGGGGGACTACAATGAGCAGTTCTTC. Translated: CATSGRGDYNEQFF.